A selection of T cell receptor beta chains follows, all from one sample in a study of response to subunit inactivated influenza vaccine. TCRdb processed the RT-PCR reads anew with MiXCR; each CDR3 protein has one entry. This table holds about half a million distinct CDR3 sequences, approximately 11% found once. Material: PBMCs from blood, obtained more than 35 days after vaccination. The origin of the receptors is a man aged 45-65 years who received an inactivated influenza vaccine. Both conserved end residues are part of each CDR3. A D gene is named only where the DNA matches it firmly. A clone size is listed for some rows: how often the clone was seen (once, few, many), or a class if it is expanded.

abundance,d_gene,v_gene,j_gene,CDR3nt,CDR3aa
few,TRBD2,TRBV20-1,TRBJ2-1,TGCAGTGCTAGTAAGGCCGGGGCGGGAGGGGTACCCACTTACAATGAGCAGTTCTTC,CSASKAGAGGVPTYNEQFF
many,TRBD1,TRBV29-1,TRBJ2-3,TGCAGCGTTGCTAGGACAGGCAGCACAGATACGCAGTATTTT,CSVARTGSTDTQYF
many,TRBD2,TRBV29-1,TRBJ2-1,TGCAGCGTTCGTCCAGCGGGAGTTGGTAATGAGCAGTTCTTC,CSVRPAGVGNEQFF
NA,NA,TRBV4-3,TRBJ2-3,TGCGCCAGCAGCCAAGATCTGAGCTTTTTTGGGGCCGATACGCAGTATTTT,CASSQDLSFFGADTQYF
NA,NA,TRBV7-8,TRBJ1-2,TGTGCCAGCAGCTTCCAGCAGCTCTATGGCTACACCTTC,CASSFQQLYGYTF
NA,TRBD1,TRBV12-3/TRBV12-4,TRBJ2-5,TGTGCCAGCAGACGAGGGGGCGTCGAGACCCAGTACTTC,CASRRGGVETQYF
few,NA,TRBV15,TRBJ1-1,TGTGCCACCAGCACCCGGGCAGTCCCTGAAGCTTTCTTT,CATSTRAVPEAFF
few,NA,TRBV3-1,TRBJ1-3,TGTGCCAGCAGCCAAGGCAGCGGAAACACCATATATTTT,CASSQGSGNTIYF
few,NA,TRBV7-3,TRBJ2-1,TGTGCCAGCAGCAGTCCCCCTTTTCACAATGAGCAGTTCTTC,CASSSPPFHNEQFF
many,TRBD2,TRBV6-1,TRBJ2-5,TGTGCCAGCAGTGATAGCGGGGGAAAAGAGACCCAGTACTTC,CASSDSGGKETQYF
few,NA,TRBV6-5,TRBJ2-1,TGTGCCAGCAGTTACTCATGGGCGGCGGGAAGTGAGCAGTTCTTC,CASSYSWAAGSEQFF
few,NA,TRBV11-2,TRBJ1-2,TGTGCCAGCAGCCCTAGCGGAGCCCTTGTCGGCTACACCTTC,CASSPSGALVGYTF
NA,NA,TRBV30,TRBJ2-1,TGTGCCTGGAGTCGGCATGGAGTTCCTGAGCAGTTCTTC,CAWSRHGVPEQFF
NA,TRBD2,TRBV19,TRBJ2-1,TGTGCCAGTAGTACGGGTACGGCGGGGGGACCGTTCTTC,CASSTGTAGGPFF
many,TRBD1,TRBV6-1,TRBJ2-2,TGTGCCAGCAGTCCTCACAGGGGCGCCGGGGAGCTGTTTTTT,CASSPHRGAGELFF
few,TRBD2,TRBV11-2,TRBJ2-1,TGTGCCAGCACCCCGAGGGGTCGGGGCGCTAGCGGGAGACTTTACAATGAGCAGTTCTTC,CASTPRGRGASGRLYNEQFF
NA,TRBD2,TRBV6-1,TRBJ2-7,TGTGCCAGCAGCGGGACTAGCGGGAGTTTAGGCGAGCAGTACTTC,CASSGTSGSLGEQYF
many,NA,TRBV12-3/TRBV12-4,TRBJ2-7,TGTGCCAGCAGTTTCTCAGGGATTGTGGGCGAGCAGTACTTC,CASSFSGIVGEQYF
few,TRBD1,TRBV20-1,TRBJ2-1,TGCAGTGCTAGAGATGTTTACAGGGGGCGACTCTCCTACAATGAGCAGTTCTTC,CSARDVYRGRLSYNEQFF
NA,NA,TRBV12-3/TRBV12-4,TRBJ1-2,TGTGCCAGCAGCCCGACAGTGTCCTATGGCTACACCTTC,CASSPTVSYGYTF
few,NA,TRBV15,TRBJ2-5,TGTGCCACCAGCAGAAGAGTAGAGACCCAGTACTTC,CATSRRVETQYF
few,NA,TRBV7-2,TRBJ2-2,TGTGCCAGCAGCTTAGCCGGGACACTAAACACCGGGGAGCTGTTTTTT,CASSLAGTLNTGELFF
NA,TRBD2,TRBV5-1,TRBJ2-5,TGCGCCAGCAGCTTGGATAATAGCGGGAGGTCCATAGACTTC,CASSLDNSGRSIDF
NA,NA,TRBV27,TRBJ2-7,TGTGCCAGCAGCATACCTACAGGGCGTCCCTACGAGCAGTACTTC,CASSIPTGRPYEQYF
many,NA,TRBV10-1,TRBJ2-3,TGCGCCAGCAGTGAGTCGACCGCTAGCGGCACAGATACGCAGTATTTT,CASSESTASGTDTQYF
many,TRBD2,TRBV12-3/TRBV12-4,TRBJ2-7,TGTGCCAGCAGAAATAGCGGGAACTACGAGCAGTACTTC,CASRNSGNYEQYF
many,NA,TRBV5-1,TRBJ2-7,TGCGCCAGCAGCCCGCGGGAACCCAACTACGAGCAGTACTTC,CASSPREPNYEQYF
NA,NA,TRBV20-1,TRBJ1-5,TGCAGTGCAACGACAGGCGGGAGCAATCAGCCCCAGCATTTT,CSATTGGSNQPQHF
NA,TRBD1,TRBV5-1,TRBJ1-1,TGCGCCAGCAGCATCATCCCCGGGACAGGGAGTACTGAAGCTTTCTTT,CASSIIPGTGSTEAFF
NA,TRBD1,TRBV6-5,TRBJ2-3,TGTGCCAGCAGTTATACAGGGGATGTCACAGATACGCAGTATTTT,CASSYTGDVTDTQYF
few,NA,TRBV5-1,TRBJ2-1,TGCGCCAGCAGCTTGGAGACGGGGGCTGCCTACAATGAGCAGTTCTTC,CASSLETGAAYNEQFF
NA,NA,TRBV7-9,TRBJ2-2,TGTGCCAGCAGCTTAATGGACTTGAGCGCCGGGGAGCTGTTTTTT,CASSLMDLSAGELFF
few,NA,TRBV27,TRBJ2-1,TGTGCCAGCAGCCGACAGGTATCCTACAATGAGCAGTTCTTC,CASSRQVSYNEQFF
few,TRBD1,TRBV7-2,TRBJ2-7,TGTGCCAGCAGCTTATCAGGGGGCTATCAATACGAGCAGTACTTC,CASSLSGGYQYEQYF
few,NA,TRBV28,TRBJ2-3,TGTGCCAGCAGTTTAACGGGACTCCTCACAGATACGCAGTATTTT,CASSLTGLLTDTQYF
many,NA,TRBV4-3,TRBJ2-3,TGCGCCAGCAGCCCAACCTATACTGACCGCACAGATACGCAGTATTTT,CASSPTYTDRTDTQYF
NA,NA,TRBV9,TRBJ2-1,TGTGCCAGCAGCGTAGACGGGAGTGCCTACAATGAGCAGTTCTTC,CASSVDGSAYNEQFF
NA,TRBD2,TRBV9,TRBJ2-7,TGTGCCAGCAGCGTTGGGGGACTAGCGGGGATCTACGAGCAGTACTTC,CASSVGGLAGIYEQYF
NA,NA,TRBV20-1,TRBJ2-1,TGCAGTGCTCCACCGAGGTACACCCTAACTCAAGAGCAGTTCTTC,CSAPPRYTLTQEQFF
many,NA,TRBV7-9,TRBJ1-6,TGTGCCAGCAGCGAGGGAGGTTCACCCCTCCACTTT,CASSEGGSPLHF
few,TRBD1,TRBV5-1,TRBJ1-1,TGCGCCAGCAGCCTGGGGACAGGGGCGGTCACTGAAGCTTTCTTT,CASSLGTGAVTEAFF
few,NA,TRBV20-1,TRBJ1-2,TGCAGTGCTAATGATCAGGGGTTACGCTACACCTTC,CSANDQGLRYTF
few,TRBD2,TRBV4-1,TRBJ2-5,TGCGCCAGCAGCCAAGTTACTAGCGGCCAAGAGACCCAGTACTTC,CASSQVTSGQETQYF
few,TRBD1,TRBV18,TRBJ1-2,TGTGCCAGCTCATCCACGACAGGGAGGAGTTATGGCTACACCTTC,CASSSTTGRSYGYTF